This TCR beta chain was recorded in a study of technical replicates of blood from several donors. Measured with immunoSEQ multiplex PCR; TCRdb has only the in-frame clones, and not every one. Found here are tens of thousands of clones, under 95% of them singletons; the top ten hold 0.27%. CDR1 is SGHNT and CDR2 is YYREEE in the germline V gene (reference sequence). Losses at the gene ends were 3 bases for V and 4 bases for J; bases not matched to a gene: 6. The CDR3 is 15 amino acids. This sequence joins TRBV5-4 and TRBJ1-2; TRBD1 agrees at 10 bases. The sequence came from a human donor in good health. Sequenced input: T cells isolated from PBMCs. This CDR3 is CASSSGTGVFYGYTF. As DNA, the CDR3 is TGTGCCAGCAGCTCGGGGACAGGGGTCTTCTATGGCTACACCTTC.